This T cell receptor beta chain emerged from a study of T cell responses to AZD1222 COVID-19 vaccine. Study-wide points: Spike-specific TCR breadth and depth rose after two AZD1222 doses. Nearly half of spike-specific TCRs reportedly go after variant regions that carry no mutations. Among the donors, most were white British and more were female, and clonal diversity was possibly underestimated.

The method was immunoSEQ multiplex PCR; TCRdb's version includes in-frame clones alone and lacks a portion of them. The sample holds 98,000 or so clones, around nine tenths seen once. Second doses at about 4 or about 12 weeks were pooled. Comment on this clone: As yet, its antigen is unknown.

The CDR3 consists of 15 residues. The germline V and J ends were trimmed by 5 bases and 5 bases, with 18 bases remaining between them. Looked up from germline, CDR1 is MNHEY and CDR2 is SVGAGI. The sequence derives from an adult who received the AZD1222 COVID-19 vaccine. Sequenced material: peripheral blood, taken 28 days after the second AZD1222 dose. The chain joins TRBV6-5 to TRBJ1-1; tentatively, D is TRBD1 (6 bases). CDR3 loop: CASSRGTQSRTEAFF. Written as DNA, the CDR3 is TGTGCCAGCAGTCGGGGGACACAATCGAGAACTGAAGCTTTCTTT.